Listed below are T cell receptor beta chains from one sample, sequenced in a study of shared clonotypes between healthy human individuals. The repertoire was sequenced with immunoSEQ multiplex PCR; TCRdb's copy has only in-frame clones and lacks some. The table has about 2 million clones, just under 95% seen once; the top ten hold around 1.1%. Sequencing was performed on naive CD8+ T cells sorted from blood. Every receptor here comes from a man between 18 and 29 years old in good health. CDR3s include the opening cysteine and the closing phenylalanine or tryptophan. D genes are given only for firm matches. Clone size, where shown, is once, few, many, or a class for clones that have expanded.

-	TRBV7-9	TRBD1	TRBJ1-2	TGTGCCAGCAGCCATGGACAGGATCCAGCTAACTATGGCTACACCTTC	CASSHGQDPANYGYTF
-	TRBV5-4	-	TRBJ2-5	TGTGCCAGCAGCTTGATCACAGCGCAAGAGACCCAGTACTTC	CASSLITAQETQYF
few	TRBV13	TRBD2	TRBJ2-7	TGTGCCAGCCTGGTAGCGGGAGGCAACGAGCAGTACTTC	CASLVAGGNEQYF
-	TRBV10-3	-	TRBJ2-1	TGTGCCATCAGTCACCAATGGGGACACTCCTACAATGAGCAGTTCTTC	CAISHQWGHSYNEQFF
-	TRBV7-8	TRBD2	TRBJ2-3	TGTGCCAGCAGCGACGGGGGGACAGATACGCAGTATTTT	CASSDGGTDTQYF
-	TRBV4-1	TRBD1	TRBJ1-2	TGCGCCAGCAGCCAAGTAGGGACAGGTGACGGCTACACCTTC	CASSQVGTGDGYTF
-	TRBV19	-	TRBJ2-7	TGTGCCAGTAGTCCCGGGGCCTCCTACGAGCAGTACTTC	CASSPGASYEQYF
-	TRBV29-1	-	TRBJ2-2	TGCAGCGTTCTTGTCCGAGGCACCGGGGAGCTGTTTTTT	CSVLVRGTGELFF
-	TRBV12-5	-	TRBJ2-3	TGTGCTAGTGGTTTCACAGGGCGCACAGATACGCAGTATTTT	CASGFTGRTDTQYF
-	TRBV7-6	-	TRBJ2-7	TGTGCCAGCAGCTTAGCAGGGTCCCACGAGCAGTACTTC	CASSLAGSHEQYF
-	TRBV7-6	-	TRBJ2-5	TGTGCCAGCAGCTCCGGGACTCAAGAGACCCAGTACTTC	CASSSGTQETQYF
-	TRBV13	-	TRBJ1-4	TGTGCCAGCAGCCCCTCGGGGATAGTCGGTGAAAAACTGTTTTTT	CASSPSGIVGEKLFF
-	TRBV5-6	TRBD1	TRBJ1-6	TGTGCCAGCAGCTTGGTTTGGACAGGGGATCCACCCCTCCACTTT	CASSLVWTGDPPLHF
-	TRBV4-1	-	TRBJ2-7	TGCGCCAGCAGTCGGACTATCTCCTACGAGCAGTACTTC	CASSRTISYEQYF
-	TRBV6-6	TRBD1	TRBJ2-3	TGTGCCAGCAGTTCACGGACAGGCACTAGCACAGATACGCAGTATTTT	CASSSRTGTSTDTQYF
-	TRBV7-7	TRBD1	TRBJ2-2	TGTGCTAGCAGTTTATCTACAGGGGCGGGGGAGCTGTTTTTT	CASSLSTGAGELFF
-	TRBV6-5	-	TRBJ1-1	TGTGCCAGCAGTTACGCGGGGGGGAGTACTGAAGCTTTCTTT	CASSYAGGSTEAFF
-	TRBV6-6	-	TRBJ1-3	TGTGCCAGCAGTTACTGGGAAGGATCAGGAAACACCATATATTTT	CASSYWEGSGNTIYF
-	TRBV6-5	-	TRBJ1-4	TGTGCCAGCAGTTACGACGAGGAAGAAAAACTGTTTTTT	CASSYDEEEKLFF
-	TRBV7-9	TRBD2	TRBJ2-1	TGTGCCAGCAGCTCAACTAGCGGGTACTCCTACAATGAGCAGTTCTTC	CASSSTSGYSYNEQFF
-	TRBV9	TRBD2	TRBJ2-1	TGTGCCAGCACCGTTAGCGGGGGGGCCGAAGAGCAGTTCTTC	CASTVSGGAEEQFF
-	TRBV7-9	-	TRBJ2-3	TGTGCCAGCAGCTTAGCTTATGGCACAGATACGCAGTATTTT	CASSLAYGTDTQYF
-	TRBV29-1	-	TRBJ1-1	TGCAGCGTTGGGTCAGGGGATAACACTGAAGCTTTCTTT	CSVGSGDNTEAFF
-	TRBV27	TRBD2	TRBJ2-3	TGTGCCAGCTACAGCGGACTAGCGGGGGATACGCAGTATTTT	CASYSGLAGDTQYF
-	TRBV9	TRBD2	TRBJ2-1	TGTGCCAGCAGCCACGGACTAGCGGGGGGCAATGAGCAGTTCTTC	CASSHGLAGGNEQFF
-	TRBV13	TRBD1	TRBJ1-2	TGTGCCAGCAGCTTTGACAGGGAGGCGGCTGTCTATGGCTACACCTTC	CASSFDREAAVYGYTF
-	TRBV11-2	TRBD2	TRBJ2-5	TGTGCCAGCAGCTCCGGACTAGCGGGAGGGTACCAAGAGACCCAGTACTTC	CASSSGLAGGYQETQYF
once	TRBV7-9	TRBD1	TRBJ2-5	TGTGCCAGCAGCTCGGGACAGGGGGTAACGGGGTCCGAGACCCAGTACTTC	CASSSGQGVTGSETQYF
once	TRBV5-1	TRBD2	TRBJ2-5	TGCGCCAGCAGCTTGGCCCTAGCGGGGATGTCTGAGACCCAGTACTTC	CASSLALAGMSETQYF
-	TRBV7-9	TRBD2	TRBJ2-7	TGTGCCAGTGGGACTAGCGGGAGTCGTAGCTACGAGCAGTACTTC	CASGTSGSRSYEQYF
-	TRBV30	-	TRBJ2-1	TGTGCCTGGAGTGAGGGGGGGGAGGAGTTCTTC	CAWSEGGEEFF
few	TRBV10-1	-	TRBJ2-2	TGCGCCAGCAGTGATGAGAGGGAATTGGACACCGGGGAGCTGTTTTTT	CASSDERELDTGELFF
-	TRBV11-2	-	TRBJ2-1	TGTGCCAGCAGCTTAGATATCCCTAATGAGCAGTTCTTC	CASSLDIPNEQFF
few	TRBV7-9	-	TRBJ1-5	TGTGCCAGCAGCTTGGGGGGCCAGCCCCAGCATTTT	CASSLGGQPQHF
-	TRBV27	TRBD2	TRBJ2-1	TGTGCCAGCTACCAATATCGGGCTAGCGGATACAATGAGCAGTTCTTC	CASYQYRASGYNEQFF
once	TRBV19	-	TRBJ1-1	TGTGCCAGTAGTATCCAGGAAAGGAGCACTGAAGCTTTCTTT	CASSIQERSTEAFF
-	TRBV27	-	TRBJ2-7	TGTGCCAGCAGTTCTTACATAAGCTCCTACGAGCAGTACTTC	CASSSYISSYEQYF
-	TRBV19	-	TRBJ1-1	TGTGCCAGTAGTATGGGACTGATGAACACTGAAGCTTTCTTT	CASSMGLMNTEAFF
-	TRBV4-3	TRBD2	TRBJ2-1	TGCGCCAGCAGCCAGGCCTGGGGGGGTAGCTCCTACAATGAGCAGTTCTTC	CASSQAWGGSSYNEQFF
once	TRBV9	-	TRBJ2-2	TGTGCCAGCAGCGTATACCCCAACACCGGGGAGCTGTTTTTT	CASSVYPNTGELFF
-	TRBV9	-	TRBJ2-2	TGTGCCAGCAGCGTAGCTACTCTGGCTCCCGAGGAGGAGCTGTTTTTT	CASSVATLAPEEELFF
once	TRBV9	-	TRBJ2-3	TGTGCCAGCAGCGTAGGAGCGGGCCCCACAGATACGCAGTATTTT	CASSVGAGPTDTQYF
-	TRBV7-8	-	TRBJ2-5	TGTGCCAGCAGCTTAGCCAGGACCCTCCAAGAGACCCAGTACTTC	CASSLARTLQETQYF
few	TRBV29-1	TRBD1	TRBJ2-7	TGCAGCGTCTTTACACCGGGACAGGGGACCTACGAGCAGTACTTC	CSVFTPGQGTYEQYF
-	TRBV6-5	-	TRBJ1-5	TGTGCCAGCATGGAGGTGGGGGGTGGCAATCAGCCCCAGCATTTT	CASMEVGGGNQPQHF
-	TRBV19	-	TRBJ2-7	TGTGCCAGTAGTATGGCGATAACCTACGAGCAGTACTTC	CASSMAITYEQYF
-	TRBV5-6	-	TRBJ1-2	TGTGCCAGCAGCTTCGGACTTAGTTATGGCTACACCTTC	CASSFGLSYGYTF